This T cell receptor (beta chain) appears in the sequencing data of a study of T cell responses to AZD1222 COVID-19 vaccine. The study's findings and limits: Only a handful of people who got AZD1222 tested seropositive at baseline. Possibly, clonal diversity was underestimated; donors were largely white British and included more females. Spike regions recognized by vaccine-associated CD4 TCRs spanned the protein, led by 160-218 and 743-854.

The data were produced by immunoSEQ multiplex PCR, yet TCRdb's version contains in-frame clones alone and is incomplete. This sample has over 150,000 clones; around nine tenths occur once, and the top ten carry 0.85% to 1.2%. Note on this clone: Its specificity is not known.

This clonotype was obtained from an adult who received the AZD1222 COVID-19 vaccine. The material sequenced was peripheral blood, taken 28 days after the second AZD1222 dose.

CDR3 sequence reads: CASSIRGIQETQYF. DNA of the CDR3: TGTGCCAGCAGTATCCGCGGGATACAAGAGACCCAGTACTTC. This chain connects TRBV7-9 to TRBJ2-5, with a possible D match to TRBD2 (6 bases). Germline CDR1 reads SEHNR; CDR2 reads FQNEAQ (reference sequence). The CDR3 loop spans 14 amino acids. V lost 6 bases and J 2 bases, leaving 13 bases between the germline ends.